What follows are 20 T cell receptor beta chains derived from one specimen sequenced in a study of control samples from healthy donors and cancer patients. Clones were sequenced by immunoSEQ multiplex PCR, and TCRdb holds only the in-frame ones, with some missing. The sample has roughly 100,000 clones; around 86% are singletons. Sequenced: blood. These receptors were taken from a woman aged 45-65 years in good health.

The chain couples TRBV7-2 to TRBJ2-1, with 9 bases fitting TRBD2. V lost 3 bases, J lost 5 bases, and 5 bases stayed unmatched. The length of the CDR3 is 15 residues. CDR1 is SGHTA and CDR2 is FQGNSA in the germline V gene. The CDR3, as DNA: TGTGCCAGCAGCTTGCGGGGGGGCACGGACAATGAGCAGTTCTTC. Its protein is CASSLRGGTDNEQFF.

The rearrangement uses TRBV12-3 or TRBV12-4 and TRBJ1-5; a weak D match, TRBD1 (5 bases). This CDR3 is built from 13 residues. V was pared by 9 bases and J by 5 bases, with 14 bases between. CDR3 DNA sequence: TGTGCCAGTTCAGGGACCCAATATCAGCCCCAGCATTTT. This gives the protein CASSGTQYQPQHF.

The V call is TRBV5-1, the J call TRBJ1-2; possibly TRBD1 for D (6 bases). This CDR3 contains 16 residues. Per germline, CDR1 SGHRS and CDR2 YFSETQ. V lost 5 bases to trimming and J lost 1 base, with 18 bases between them. CDR3 DNA: TGCGCCAGCAGTAGGGTCGGACAGACGATTAACTATGGCTACACCTTC. It specifies CASSRVGQTINYGYTF.

The chain combines TRBV29-1 with TRBJ2-5; perhaps TRBD1 as D (6 bases). Germline V gene sequence: CDR1 SQVTM, CDR2 ANQGSEA. V was cut by 3 bases and J by 3 bases, with 14 bases left in between. The CDR3 runs 14 residues. CDR3 residues: CSVERTVNKETQYF. The CDR3, as DNA: TGCAGCGTTGAGAGGACAGTGAACAAAGAGACCCAGTACTTC.

This chain uses TRBV20-1 with TRBJ1-2, with a weak D call TRBD1 (6 bases). CDR3 size: 11 residues. V was pared by 2 bases and J by 8 bases, with 9 bases between. From germline, CDR1 is DFQATT and CDR2 SNEGSKA (reference sequence). The CDR3 region has the DNA TGCAGTGCTAGAAACAGGGAAGGCTACACCTTC. Its protein is CSARNREGYTF.

V is TRBV2 and J is TRBJ2-5, with 7 bases lining up with TRBD1. Germline V gene sequence: CDR1 SNHLY, CDR2 FYNNEI. The CDR3 has 14 amino acids. The V gene end was trimmed by 7 bases and the J gene end by 1 base; junction bases not matched to a gene: 6. Here the CDR3 reads CASIRDRVQETQYF. DNA of the CDR3: TGTGCCAGCATTAGAGACAGGGTCCAAGAGACCCAGTACTTC.

V is TRBV11-3 and J is TRBJ1-1; D uncertain. In germline, CDR1 is SGHNT, CDR2 YENEEA. With 11 bases removed from V and 13 bases from J, the gap between germline ends came to 20 bases. The CDR3 is 11 residues long. The CDR3 bases are TGTGCCGTCTTGAAGACACTGAAGCTTTTCTTT. It is translated as CAVLKTLKLFF. The full variable domain, rest sourced from reference TRBV11-3 and TRBJ1-1, is EAGVVQSPRYKIIEKKQPVAFWCNPISGHNTLYWYLQNLGQGPELLIRYENEEAVDDSQLPKDRFSAERLKGVDSTLKIQPAELGDSAVYLCAVLKTLKLFFGQGTRLTVV.

This clone appeared many times. The CDR3 DNA follows: TGTGCCAGCAGTTACCGGAGCAGTTCGAACACTGAAGCTTTCTTT. Protein: CASSYRSSSNTEAFF. The chain couples TRBV6-2 or TRBV6-3 to TRBJ1-1, with D hard to call. V was trimmed by 2 bases and J by 1 base, leaving 11 bases between them. Germline V gene data show CDR1 as MNHEY and CDR2 as SVGEGT. This CDR3 comprises 15 residues.

V gene TRBV12-3 or TRBV12-4 combines with J gene TRBJ1-4; no reliable D call. The CDR3 is 13 amino acids. V dropped 3 bases and J dropped 8 bases, with 10 bases sitting between them. The CDR3 DNA sequence: TGTGCCAGCAGTTTTGGCGAAGGGGAAAAACTGTTTTTT. Protein product: CASSFGEGEKLFF.

This chain links TRBV2 with TRBJ2-1, with D unresolved. Germline V gene lookup returns CDR1 SNHLY and CDR2 FYNNEI. The CDR3 covers 16 residues. Between the trimmed V and J ends, which lost 1 base and 0 bases, there was a span of 10 bases. CDR3 region: CASSEGAFSSYNEQFF. The CDR3 DNA reads TGTGCCAGCAGTGAAGGAGCCTTTAGCTCCTACAATGAGCAGTTCTTC.

V gene TRBV27 combines with J gene TRBJ1-1, with D maybe TRBD1 (5 bases). The CDR3 spans 15 residues. Germline V gene sequence: CDR1 MNHEY, CDR2 SMNVEV (reference sequence). V dropped 2 bases and J dropped 1 base, with 11 bases sitting between them. The CDR3 protein is CASSLGRGENTEAFF. CDR3 in DNA: TGTGCCAGCAGTTTAGGACGGGGGGAGAACACTGAAGCTTTCTTT.

The chain carries TRBV5-6 and TRBJ1-1; a weak D match, TRBD1 (5 bases). Germline V CDR1 and CDR2: SGHDT, YYEEEE. V was pared by 4 bases and J by 6 bases, with 13 bases between. The CDR3 covers 13 residues. The CDR3 loop is CASSRTGGAEAFF. The CDR3 DNA follows: TGTGCCAGCAGCCGGACCGGGGGGGCTGAAGCTTTCTTT. Together with reference TRBV5-6 and TRBJ1-1, the CDR3 gives the full variable domain: DAGVTQSPTHLIKTRGQQVTLRCSPKSGHDTVSWYQQALGQGPQFIFQYYEEEERQRGNFPDRFSGHQFPNYSSELNVNALLLGDSALYLCASSRTGGAEAFFGQGTRLTVV.

The J gene is TRBJ1-3, the V gene TRBV21-1; the table's D call of TRBD1 was not tested on the DNA. TRBV21-1 is noted as a pseudogene. This CDR3 region has 16 residues. CDR3 loop: CASSKVPGGQGNTIYF. The CDR3 coding sequence is TGTGCCAGCAGCAAAGTTCCTGGGGGACAGGGAAACACCATATATTTT.

The chain links TRBV7-8 to TRBJ2-5; TRBD2 agrees at 14 bases. Trimming took 5 bases from V and 5 from J; bases not matched to a gene: 7. The length of the CDR3 is 16 residues. CDR1 SGHVS and CDR2 FQNEAQ come from the germline V gene. CDR3 in amino acids: CASSPGTSGSYETQYF. Here the CDR3 DNA reads TGTGCCAGCAGCCCTGGGACTAGCGGGAGTTACGAGACCCAGTACTTC. Supplemented by reference TRBV7-8 and TRBJ2-5, the full variable domain reads GAGVSQSPRYKVAKRGQDVALRCDPISGHVSLFWYQQALGQGPEFLTYFQNEAQLDKSGLPSDRFFAERPEGSVSTLKIQRTQQEDSAVYLCASSPGTSGSYETQYFGPGTRLLVL.

CDR3 in DNA: TGTGCCAGCAGCTTAGTATTTTCAAAGACAGGGGATAACATTCAGTACTTC. It translates to CASSLVFSKTGDNIQYF. The chain uses TRBV7-2 and TRBJ2-4, with 8 bases fitting TRBD1. Germline-derived CDR1 and CDR2 are SGHTA and FQGNSA. V gave up 1 base and J gave up 7 bases; unmatched junction bases: 12. This CDR3 spans 17 amino acids.

The gene calls are TRBV5-5 and TRBJ2-3; 8 bases are shared with TRBD2. Germline V gene data show CDR1 as SGHKS and CDR2 as YYEKEE (reference sequence). The CDR3 has 15 residues. The V and J ends lost 0 bases and 5 bases, in that order; junction bases with no gene match: 5. CDR3 loop: CASSLERGHVDTQYF. In DNA, the CDR3 is TGTGCCAGCAGCTTGGAGCGGGGGCACGTAGATACGCAGTATTTT.

The V and J genes are TRBV6-5 and TRBJ2-7, with a tentative D call TRBD2 (6 bases). The CDR3 extends over 12 amino acids. Per the germline V gene, CDR1 is MNHEY and CDR2 is SVGAGI. With 6 bases removed from V and 4 bases from J, the gap between germline ends came to 10 bases. This chain's CDR3 is CASSGTAYEQYF. The DNA of the CDR3 is TGTGCCAGCAGCGGGACTGCTTACGAGCAGTACTTC.

The gene calls are TRBV7-6 and TRBJ2-5, with 15 nucleotides matching TRBD2. The V gene end was trimmed by 3 bases and the J gene end by 4 bases; junction bases not matched to a gene: 0. This CDR3 is built from 15 residues. In germline, CDR1 is SGHVS, CDR2 FNYEAQ. Here the CDR3 DNA reads TGTGCCAGCAGCTTGGGACTAGCGGGAGGAGAGACCCAGTACTTC. Protein: CASSLGLAGGETQYF.

The chain joins TRBV21-1 to TRBJ1-2; the DNA was not compared with TRBD1, the D call given in the table. TRBV21-1 is termed a pseudogene. The CDR3 is made up of 15 amino acids. CDR3 nucleotides: TGTGCCAGCAGCAGCCACAGGTCGGCAAACTATGGCTACACCTTC. It is translated as CASSSHRSANYGYTF.

The chain joins TRBV2 to TRBJ1-2; D might be TRBD1 (5 bases). The V and J ends lost 9 bases and 0 bases respectively, with 17 bases between them. This CDR3 region has 15 residues. Germline CDR1 reads SNHLY; CDR2 reads FYNNEI. The CDR3 reads CARGGGRKANYGYTF. The DNA for the CDR3 is TGTGCCAGGGGGGGAGGGCGAAAAGCTAACTATGGCTACACCTTC.